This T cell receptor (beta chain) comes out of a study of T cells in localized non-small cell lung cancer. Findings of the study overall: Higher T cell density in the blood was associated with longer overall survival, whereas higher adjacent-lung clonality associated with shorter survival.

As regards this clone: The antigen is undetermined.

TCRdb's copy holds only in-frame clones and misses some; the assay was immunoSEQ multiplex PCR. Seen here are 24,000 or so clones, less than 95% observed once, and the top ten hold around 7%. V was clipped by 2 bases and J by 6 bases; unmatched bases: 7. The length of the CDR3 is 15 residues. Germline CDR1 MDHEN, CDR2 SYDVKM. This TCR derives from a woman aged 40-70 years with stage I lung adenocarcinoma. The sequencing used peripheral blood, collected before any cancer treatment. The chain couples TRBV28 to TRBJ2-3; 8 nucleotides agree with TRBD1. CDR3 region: CASSLRDRIIDTQYF. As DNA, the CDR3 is TGTGCCAGCAGTTTAAGGGACAGGATTATTGATACGCAGTATTTT.